The rows below give T cell receptor beta chains drawn from one sample of a study of T cell responses to AZD1222 COVID-19 vaccine. Clones were read by immunoSEQ multiplex PCR, and TCRdb kept only the in-frame ones, dropping some. The sample shows under 150,000 clones, 85% to 90% of them seen only once. Here the sequenced sample was peripheral blood, taken on day 0 of AZD1222 vaccination. The receptors were sampled from an adult in good health. Each CDR3 is given with its conserved first and last residue. Fields, in order: clone size, J gene, V gene, D gene, CDR3 protein, CDR3 DNA. D genes are given only for firm matches. Clone size is not always given. Where it is, it says once, few, many or a class for expanded clones.

.	TRBJ2-4	TRBV27	.	CASSTTPLGNIQYF	TGTGCCAGCAGTACCACCCCCCTCGGAAACATTCAGTACTTC
.	TRBJ1-1	TRBV30	TRBD1	CAWIGTGGAWTEAFF	TGTGCCTGGATTGGGACAGGGGGCGCTTGGACTGAAGCTTTCTTT
.	TRBJ1-1	TRBV5-5	.	CASSFQTHTEAFF	TGTGCCAGCAGCTTTCAAACCCACACTGAAGCTTTCTTT
.	TRBJ2-7	TRBV28	.	CASSPSGTPTYEQYF	TGTGCCAGCAGTCCATCCGGGACACCCACCTACGAGCAGTACTTC
.	TRBJ1-2	TRBV7-9	.	CASSGQNYGYTF	TGTGCCAGCAGCGGACAGAACTATGGCTACACCTTC
.	TRBJ1-3	TRBV6-5	TRBD1	CASSYTTGAGNTIYF	TGTGCCAGCAGTTACACGACAGGGGCTGGAAACACCATATATTTT
.	TRBJ2-2	TRBV19	TRBD2	CASSIAASGYTGELFF	TGTGCCAGTAGTATAGCCGCTAGCGGATACACCGGGGAGCTGTTTTTT
.	TRBJ1-6	TRBV14	.	CASSQEGASSPLHF	TGTGCCAGCAGCCAAGAAGGGGCTTCTTCACCCCTCCACTTT
.	TRBJ2-4	TRBV30	TRBD2	CAWSGLAVGKNIQYF	TGTGCCTGGTCGGGACTAGCGGTTGGAAAAAACATTCAGTACTTC
.	TRBJ1-1	TRBV7-3	.	CASSPTGGAEAFF	TGTGCCAGCAGCCCTACAGGAGGGGCTGAAGCTTTCTTT
.	TRBJ1-3	TRBV11-2	TRBD1	CASSSDRGGGNTIYF	TGTGCCAGCAGCTCGGACAGGGGTGGTGGAAACACCATATATTTT
.	TRBJ1-2	TRBV9	.	CASSPRGFNYGYTF	TGTGCCAGCAGCCCCAGGGGATTTAACTATGGCTACACCTTC
few	TRBJ1-2	TRBV5-1	.	CASSGGYGYGYTF	TGCGCCAGCAGCGGGGGGTATGGCTATGGCTACACCTTC
.	TRBJ1-2	TRBV6-5	TRBD1	CASSYRGLAGYTF	TGTGCCAGCAGTTACAGGGGGCTGGCTGGCTACACCTTC
.	TRBJ2-3	TRBV6-2/TRBV6-3	.	CASSYSPDSWGDTQYF	TGTGCCAGCAGTTACTCCCCGGACAGTTGGGGAGATACGCAGTATTTT
.	TRBJ2-1	TRBV28	TRBD2	CASSLLAGGEQFF	TGTGCCAGCAGTTTATTAGCGGGAGGTGAGCAGTTCTTC
.	TRBJ1-1	TRBV28	TRBD1	CASSHRDRGRWTEAFF	TGTGCCAGCAGCCACCGTGACAGGGGGAGATGGACTGAAGCTTTCTTT
.	TRBJ1-2	TRBV6-5	TRBD1	CASSTTGVYGYTF	TGTGCCAGCAGTACGACAGGGGTCTATGGCTACACCTTC
once	TRBJ1-4	TRBV12-3/TRBV12-4	.	CASSFFGAALVF	TGTGCCAGCAGTTTTTTTGGGGCAGCCCTGGTTTTT
.	TRBJ1-5	TRBV28	.	CASSSQSISNQPQHF	TGTGCCAGCAGTTCACAGAGTATTAGCAATCAGCCCCAGCATTTT
.	TRBJ1-3	TRBV7-9	TRBD1	CASSNPGRGLRNTIYF	TGTGCCAGCAGCAACCCGGGCAGGGGGCTTAGAAACACCATATATTTT
.	TRBJ2-3	TRBV11-2	.	CASSPGAGPGDTQYF	TGTGCCAGCAGCCCAGGGGCAGGGCCGGGAGATACGCAGTATTTT
.	TRBJ1-6	TRBV7-9	.	CASSSRLGPLHF	TGTGCCAGCAGCTCGCGACTAGGGCCCCTCCACTTT
.	TRBJ1-4	TRBV28	.	CASSFPTEKLFF	TGTGCCAGCAGTTTCCCTACTGAAAAACTGTTTTTT
few	TRBJ1-5	TRBV4-1	.	CASSQEITREQPQHF	TGCGCCAGCAGCCAAGAAATTACCAGGGAACAGCCCCAGCATTTT
.	TRBJ2-2	TRBV29-1	.	CSVRYGELFF	TGCAGCGTTCGATACGGGGAGCTGTTTTTT
.	TRBJ1-6	TRBV14	TRBD1	CASSIDRGGAPLHF	TGTGCCAGCAGCATCGACAGGGGAGGGGCACCCCTCCACTTT
once	TRBJ2-7	TRBV6-2/TRBV6-3	.	CASSYRREQYF	TGTGCCAGCAGTTATAGAAGGGAGCAGTACTTC
.	TRBJ1-6	TRBV5-4	.	CASSYWGNSPLHF	TGTGCCAGCAGCTATTGGGGAAACTCACCCCTCCACTTT
.	TRBJ1-1	TRBV7-2	TRBD1	CASSRDRRNTEAFF	TGTGCCAGCAGCCGGGACAGGAGGAACACTGAAGCTTTCTTT
.	TRBJ2-1	TRBV10-3	TRBD2	CAIRSRLAGGPSSYNEQFF	TGTGCCATCAGGAGTAGACTAGCGGGAGGCCCAAGCTCCTACAATGAGCAGTTCTTC
.	TRBJ1-4	TRBV9	.	CASSESGTPNSEKLFF	TGTGCCAGCAGCGAAAGTGGGACCCCCAACAGTGAAAAACTGTTTTTT
.	TRBJ1-5	TRBV5-6	.	CASSLDGSSNQPQHF	TGTGCCAGCAGCTTGGACGGGTCTAGCAATCAGCCCCAGCATTTT
.	TRBJ2-5	TRBV28	.	CASSRDISQETQYF	TGTGCCAGCAGTCGGGACATAAGCCAAGAGACCCAGTACTTC
.	TRBJ2-1	TRBV6-2/TRBV6-3	TRBD2	CASSYSLPSGRTNEQFF	TGTGCCAGCAGTTACTCTTTGCCGAGCGGGAGGACTAATGAGCAGTTCTTC
once	TRBJ1-2	TRBV3-1/TRBV3-2	.	CASSQGGKGGYTF	TGTGCCAGCAGCCAAGGGGGGAAAGGGGGCTACACCTTC
.	TRBJ2-1	TRBV15	.	CATSRDGQGEQFF	TGTGCCACCAGCAGAGATGGGCAGGGAGAGCAGTTCTTC
once	TRBJ2-2	TRBV7-7	.	CATRDRDTGELFF	TGTGCCACCCGGGACCGCGACACCGGGGAGCTGTTTTTT
.	TRBJ1-1	TRBV7-9	TRBD1	CASSRTGAEAFF	TGTGCCAGCAGCCGTACAGGGGCCGAAGCTTTCTTT
.	TRBJ2-1	TRBV7-9	TRBD2	CASSWTSGIYNEQFF	TGTGCCAGCAGCTGGACTAGCGGGATTTACAATGAGCAGTTCTTC
medium-sized	TRBJ2-5	TRBV29-1	TRBD1	CSVELDRGRVETQYF	TGCAGCGTTGAACTGGACAGGGGGCGTGTAGAGACCCAGTACTTC
few	TRBJ2-7	TRBV10-3	.	CAISEPGRGFSEQYF	TGTGCCATCAGTGAGCCAGGGAGGGGGTTCAGCGAGCAGTACTTC
.	TRBJ2-6	TRBV6-2/TRBV6-3	TRBD2	CASSYPGLARPGANVLTF	TGTGCCAGCAGTTACCCGGGACTAGCGCGACCTGGGGCCAACGTCCTGACTTTC
once	TRBJ2-5	TRBV7-3	TRBD1	CASSLGAGGETQYF	TGTGCCAGCAGCTTAGGGGCAGGGGGAGAGACCCAGTACTTC
.	TRBJ1-6	TRBV28	.	CASFPTVGSYNSPLHF	TGTGCCAGCTTCCCGACCGTCGGCTCCTATAATTCACCCCTCCACTTT
.	TRBJ2-1	TRBV9	TRBD2	CASSARNLAGENNEQFF	TGTGCCAGCAGCGCGAGGAATCTAGCGGGAGAAAACAATGAGCAGTTCTTC
.	TRBJ2-1	TRBV4-3	TRBD2	CASSRDDPGTSGFNEQFF	TGCGCCAGCAGTCGCGACGATCCCGGGACTAGCGGGTTTAATGAGCAGTTCTTC